This TCR beta chain was captured by sequencing in a study of T-cell memory formation after mild COVID-19. Study in general: Largely donor-specific sequence clusters came from a couple of donors. Study observations and caveats: From day 15 to 85, contracting clones were balanced between CD4 and CD8, whereas later expanders leaned toward CD4+. Whether day 37 second-wave clones are SARS-CoV-2-specific was not confirmed.

5'RACE primed at constant segments yielded TCR alpha and TCR beta cDNA libraries bearing sample barcodes and UMIs. TCRdb reprocessed the 5' RACE reads via MiXCR and lists one record per CDR3 protein. The sample has under 450,000 distinct CDR3 sequences; about 25% are singletons. This clonotype was detected only a few times. Its antigen is currently unknown. V was cut by 6 bases and J by 8 bases, with 16 bases left in between. The length of the CDR3 is 13 residues. The chain combines TRBV12-3 or TRBV12-4 with TRBJ1-2; D not certain. The sequence derives from an adult woman who had mild COVID-19 (a few samples of this study predate the infection). Cell type and time point are not known. Source material: PBMCs or a T cell subset sorted from them (not recorded which). In DNA, the CDR3 is TGTGCCAGCAGACCACAAGCAGGAGGCGGCTACACCTTC. Translation: CASRPQAGGGYTF.